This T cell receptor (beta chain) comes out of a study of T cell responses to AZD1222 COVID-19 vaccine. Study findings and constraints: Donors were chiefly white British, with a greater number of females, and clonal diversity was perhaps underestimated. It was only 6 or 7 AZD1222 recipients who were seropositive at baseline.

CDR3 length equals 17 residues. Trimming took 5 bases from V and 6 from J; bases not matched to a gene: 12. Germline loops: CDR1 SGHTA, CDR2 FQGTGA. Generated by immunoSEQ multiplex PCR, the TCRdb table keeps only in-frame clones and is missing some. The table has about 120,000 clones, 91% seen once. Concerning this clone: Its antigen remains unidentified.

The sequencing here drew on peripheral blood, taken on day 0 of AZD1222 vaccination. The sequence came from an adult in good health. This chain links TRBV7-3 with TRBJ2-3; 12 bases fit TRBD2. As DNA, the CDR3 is TGTGCCAGCAGCCCGGGCTGGTCTAGCGGGAGGGTTGATACGCAGTATTTT. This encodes CASSPGWSSGRVDTQYF.